Detailed here is one TCR beta chain. The data were taken from a study of technical replicates of blood from several donors. Profiled with immunoSEQ multiplex PCR; TCRdb holds only in-frame clones, not every one. This sample carries about 97,000 clones, roughly 95% of them seen once, and the ten largest clones take approximately 0.38%. The TCR was taken from a human donor in good health. The sequenced material came from T cells isolated from PBMCs.

The CDR3 loop reads CASSPRTSGSFEQFF. The CDR3 DNA reads TGTGCCAGTAGTCCCCGGACTAGCGGGAGTTTTGAGCAGTTCTTC. V is TRBV19 and J is TRBJ2-1; 13 positions match TRBD2. CDR1 and CDR2 from the germline V gene are LNHDA and SQIVND (reference sequence). This CDR3 contains 15 residues. Trimming at V came to 5 bases and at J to 9 bases, leaving 7 bases not matched to a gene.